The clone carrying this TCR beta chain was counted once. This entry is derived from a study of blood T cell repertoires in COVID-19. As for the study in general: Samples taken during acute and convalescent COVID-19 were collected in the United States, Italy and Spain. Sources were T cells, B-cell-depleted T cells, or PBMCs; the material itself was cDNA or gDNA.

The method was immunoSEQ multiplex PCR; TCRdb's version includes in-frame clones alone and lacks a portion of them. The sample shows 150,000 to 200,000 clones, 78% of them seen only once. Germline values: CDR1 SEHNR, CDR2 FQNEAQ (reference sequence). The CDR3 runs to 14 residues. The V end was cut by 1 base, the J end by 8 bases, with 12 bases between. This clonotype was obtained from a woman of 80 years or more with acute or convalescent COVID-19. The sequenced material came from peripheral blood. The chain uses TRBV7-9 and TRBJ2-1; D perhaps matches TRBD1 (5 bases). CDR3: CASSLGRAGHEQFF. The CDR3 nucleotides are TGTGCCAGCAGCTTAGGCAGGGCAGGGCATGAGCAGTTCTTC.